A single sample gave rise to the 21 T cell receptor beta chains below, sequenced in a study of siplizumab effects on memory and regulatory T cells. Some clones are missing from TCRdb's copy, which holds only in-frame ones; the method was immunoSEQ multiplex PCR. The sample shows around 100,000 clones, about 93% of them seen only once. Sequenced input: non-Treg CD4+ T cells sorted from blood. The receptors here all came from a human donor in good health.

V gene TRBV25-1 combines with J gene TRBJ1-1; 9 bases are a match to TRBD1. V shed 3 bases, J shed 4 bases, and the junction held 9 bases outside the gene matches. Per germline, CDR1 MGHDK and CDR2 SYGVNS. This CDR3 spans 16 amino acids. For the CDR3, the DNA is TGTGCCAGCAGTGATCAGGGGACAGGGTGGGTCACTGAAGCTTTCTTT. As protein: CASSDQGTGWVTEAFF.

V usage is TRBV30 and J usage is TRBJ2-3, with 7 positions matching TRBD1. The junction had 5 bases not matched to a gene; V was cut back by 5 bases and J by 3 bases. In germline, CDR1 is GTSNPN, CDR2 SVGIG (reference sequence). CDR3 length: 13 residues. This chain's CDR3 is CAWGRQGTDTQYF. CDR3 bases: TGTGCCTGGGGCCGACAGGGAACAGATACGCAGTATTTT.

This chain connects TRBV5-4 to TRBJ1-1, with a weak D call TRBD1 (5 bases). The CDR3 covers 15 residues. Germline V gene data show CDR1 as SGHNT and CDR2 as YYREEE (reference sequence). V was clipped by 4 bases and J by 4 bases, with 17 bases between them. CDR3 protein: CASSLLQGVATEAFF. The CDR3 DNA is TGTGCCAGCAGCCTACTGCAGGGTGTCGCCACTGAAGCTTTCTTT.

The rearrangement links TRBV10-1 to TRBJ2-2; no clear D. Trimming took off 2 bases at V and 4 bases at J, with 8 bases between the two ends. The V gene's germline CDR1 is WNHNN and CDR2 SYGVQD (reference sequence). The length of the CDR3 is 14 residues. CDR3 sequence (DNA): TGCGCCAGCAGTGAGGTTTCCTTCACCGGGGAGCTGTTTTTT. Encoded protein: CASSEVSFTGELFF.

As DNA, the CDR3 is TGTGCCTGGAGTAGCGGGAGCCCCTCCGAGCAGTACTTC. Protein product: CAWSSGSPSEQYF. The chain employs TRBV30 and TRBJ2-7; 8 nucleotides match TRBD2. The J segment lost 6 bases and the V segment lost 2 bases, leaving 6 bases of the junction unmatched. There are 13 residues in the CDR3. From germline, CDR1 is GTSNPN and CDR2 SVGIG (reference sequence).

Only one count was recorded for this clone. The chain links TRBV6-5 to TRBJ2-6; TRBD1 matches at 7 bases. The germline V gene encodes CDR1 MNHEY and CDR2 SVGAGI. The ends lost 0 bases at V and 2 bases at J; junction bases unmatched: 1. This CDR3 is built from 16 residues. The CDR3 region is CASSYSTGAGANVLTF. The DNA of the CDR3 is TGTGCCAGCAGTTACTCCACAGGGGCTGGGGCCAACGTCCTGACTTTC.

This clone was picked up one time. This chain links TRBV11-3 with TRBJ2-2; D uncertain. Per germline, CDR1 SGHNT and CDR2 YENEEA. The CDR3 consists of 12 residues. V lost 3 bases, J lost 5 bases, and 4 bases lay in between. CDR3 DNA sequence: TGTGCCAGCAGCTTGGGGACCGGGGAGCTGTTTTTT. Protein sequence: CASSLGTGELFF. Looking up the rest from reference TRBV11-3 and TRBJ2-2 gives the full variable domain: EAGVVQSPRYKIIEKKQPVAFWCNPISGHNTLYWYLQNLGQGPELLIRYENEEAVDDSQLPKDRFSAERLKGVDSTLKIQPAELGDSAVYLCASSLGTGELFFGEGSRLTVL.

This clone was counted once. The chain uses TRBV5-1 and TRBJ2-7, with D tentatively TRBD1 or TRBD2 (5 bases each). Germline CDR1 is SGHRS and CDR2 is YFSETQ. The CDR3 runs 16 residues. With 0 bases removed from V and 2 bases from J, the gap between germline ends came to 15 bases. CDR3 amino acids: CASSLGGTTGTYEQYF. The CDR3 DNA follows: TGCGCCAGCAGCTTGGGGGGGACCACCGGGACCTACGAGCAGTACTTC.

This clone is a singleton in its sample. The rearrangement uses TRBV6-1 and TRBJ1-2; D not certain. The CDR3 runs 12 residues. Germline V lookup: CDR1 MNHNS, CDR2 SASEGT. V lost 4 bases and J lost 4, with 7 bases in between. The CDR3 DNA sequence: TGTGCCAGCAGTGTTCCGCCCTATGGCTACACCTTC. As protein: CASSVPPYGYTF.

The gene calls are TRBV27 and TRBJ2-1, with 14 nucleotides matching TRBD2. The V segment lost 5 bases and the J segment 3 bases; nucleotides outside the gene matches: 6. CDR3 size: 17 residues. CDR1 and CDR2 from the germline V gene are MNHEY and SMNVEV (reference sequence). CDR3 DNA: TGTGCCAGCAGTACTGGGACTAGCGGGGGCTTCTACAATGAGCAGTTCTTC. Translated: CASSTGTSGGFYNEQFF.

The genes are TRBV19 and TRBJ2-3, with D perhaps TRBD1 (5 bases). Deletions cut 4 bases from V and 8 bases from J, with 13 bases between. CDR3 length: 13 amino acids. The germline V gene has CDR1 LNHDA and CDR2 SQIVND (reference sequence). The CDR3 loop reads CASSTDIQGTQYF. CDR3 coding DNA: TGTGCCAGTAGTACGGACATTCAGGGTACGCAGTATTTT.

This sequence joins TRBV7-6 and TRBJ1-1; 9 nucleotides align to TRBD1. The CDR3 is made up of 16 amino acids. Trimming at V came to 1 base and at J to 6 bases, leaving 9 bases not matched to a gene. Germline V lookup: CDR1 SGHVS, CDR2 FNYEAQ. The CDR3 spells CASSLGTGGTLSEAFF. As DNA, the CDR3 is TGTGCCAGCAGCTTAGGTACAGGGGGCACTTTATCTGAAGCTTTCTTT.

The chain combines TRBV2 with TRBJ2-3, with D perhaps matching TRBD1 (6 bases). Germline V gene sequence: CDR1 SNHLY, CDR2 FYNNEI. The V gene lost 6 bases and the J gene lost 4 bases, with 14 bases spanning the gap. This CDR3 contains 14 residues. DNA of the CDR3: TGTGCCAGCAGAAAAAGAGGACAGTCAGATACGCAGTATTTT. It is translated as CASRKRGQSDTQYF.

This chain connects TRBV7-9 to TRBJ2-7; D is ambiguous. This CDR3 spans 13 amino acids. Germline CDR1 reads SEHNR; CDR2 reads FQNEAQ (reference sequence). V lost 4 bases and J 3 bases, leaving 10 bases between the germline ends. CDR3 sequence (DNA): TGTGCCAGCAGCTCCGGGCCTCACTACGAGCAGTACTTC. As protein: CASSSGPHYEQYF.

This chain uses TRBV29-1 with TRBJ1-2, with D maybe TRBD1 (5 bases). Trimming took off 6 bases at V and 6 bases at J, with 11 bases between the two ends. This CDR3 has 11 residues. Germline CDR1 reads SQVTM; CDR2 reads ANQGSEA. In nucleotides, the CDR3 is TGCAGCGTGGTCCGACAGCATGGCTACACCTTC. Amino acids: CSVVRQHGYTF.

The rearrangement uses TRBV30 and TRBJ1-1; no reliable D call. The V gene lost 0 bases and the J gene lost 3 bases, with 5 bases spanning the gap. The germline V gene has CDR1 GTSNPN and CDR2 SVGIG (reference sequence). The CDR3 is made up of 12 amino acids. CDR3 bases: TGTGCCTGGAGTGTTGGGGACACTGAAGCTTTCTTT. Translated: CAWSVGDTEAFF.

CDR3 sequence reads: CASSVDIIGSLSGNTIYF. For the CDR3, the DNA is TGTGCCAGCAGCGTAGATATCATTGGGAGCCTCTCTGGAAACACCATATATTTT. The chain couples TRBV9 to TRBJ1-3; the D is unclear. The germline V gene encodes CDR1 SGDLS and CDR2 YYNGEE. The V gene lost 0 bases and the J gene lost 0 bases, with 16 bases spanning the gap. CDR3 size: 18 residues. Supplemented by reference TRBV9 and TRBJ1-3, the full variable domain reads DSGVTQTPKHLITATGQRVTLRCSPRSGDLSVYWYQQSLDQGLQFLIQYYNGEERAKGNILERFSAQQFPDLHSELNLSSLELGDSALYFCASSVDIIGSLSGNTIYFGEGSWLTVV.

V gene TRBV4-3 combines with J gene TRBJ2-1; TRBD2 is a possible D gene (6 bases). Germline CDR1 LGHNA, CDR2 YSLEER. Trimming took off 0 bases at V and 4 bases at J, with 19 bases between the two ends. The CDR3 length is 18 residues. Here the CDR3 DNA reads TGCGCCAGCAGCCAAGATCTACCGCTAGCGACGGGTTACAATGAGCAGTTCTTC. This sequence encodes CASSQDLPLATGYNEQFF.

This clone has just one count. The V call is TRBV2, the J call TRBJ2-3, with TRBD2 matching over 9 bases. The CDR3 totals 16 residues. Germline trimming cut 5 bases from V and 4 bases from J; bases unmatched to any gene: 10. In germline, CDR1 is SNHLY, CDR2 FYNNEI. The CDR3 bases are TGTGCCAGCAGTCCGATTAGCGGGAGAATTTCAGATACGCAGTATTTT. Protein sequence: CASSPISGRISDTQYF.

V gene TRBV30 combines with J gene TRBJ1-1, with a possible D match to TRBD1 (6 bases). The V gene's germline CDR1 is GTSNPN and CDR2 SVGIG (reference sequence). The CDR3 contains 17 residues. V lost 2 bases and J 1 base, leaving 20 bases between the germline ends. CDR3 sequence (DNA): TGTGCCTGGAGTCGGGGGGGCAGGGTCTTTGGGAACACTGAAGCTTTCTTT. Translating it yields CAWSRGGRVFGNTEAFF.

The table lists this clone with a count of one. The gene calls are TRBV7-6 and TRBJ2-2, with D perhaps TRBD1 (5 bases). Germline CDR1 is SGHVS and CDR2 is FNYEAQ. The length of the CDR3 is 16 residues. V was cut by 2 bases and J by 2 bases, with 12 bases left in between. The CDR3: CASSLRSDSNTGELFF. The CDR3 DNA is TGTGCCAGCAGCTTAAGATCCGACAGCAACACCGGGGAGCTGTTTTTT.